Included here is one T cell receptor beta chain sequence, with context. Its antigen is as yet unknown. Trimming took 6 bases from V and 5 from J; bases not matched to a gene: 5. The CDR3 sequence is 14 residues long. In germline, CDR1 is MDHEN, CDR2 SYDVKM. The data derive from a study of siplizumab effects on memory and regulatory T cells. Study-level results: Tregs proliferating in siplizumab cultures lacked confirmation of their suppressive function. Naive-or-memory phenotypes were unassignable for roughly 80-95% of proliferating CD4+ or CD8+ clones. The study found that mappable alloreactive CD4+ clones averaged about 70% Treg-derived with siplizumab and 25% to 30% in controls.

TCR templates numbering some 10^5 were assayed per sample. The method was immunoSEQ multiplex PCR; TCRdb's version includes in-frame clones alone and lacks a portion of them. Seen here are some 97,000 clones, approximately 94% observed once, and the top ten hold about 0.6%. This chain connects TRBV28 to TRBJ2-1, with 9 bases matching TRBD2. Material: Tregs sorted from blood. The receptor was isolated from a human donor in good health. CDR3 coding DNA: TGTGCCAGCAGCCTTAGCGGGGGAGACAATGAGCAGTTCTTC. It specifies CASSLSGGDNEQFF.